In this sample, the clone carrying this T cell receptor (beta chain) turned up many times. TCRdb called the RACE reads again in MiXCR, with one record for every CDR3 protein. The data hold tens of thousands of distinct CDR3 sequences, with over 8.5% observed a single time. The sample originates from a study of human T cells and chemical hapten exposure. Study details: Skin of the upper inner arm, around 2 cm by around 2 cm, received 2% DPC for sensitization. Once 0.01% DPC had been applied to the upper back by patch test, readings were taken at 6 days.

Time point noted: patch test 1, 2 weeks after DPC sensitization. Treatment here: therapeutic diphenylcyclopropenone sensitization with weekly scalp DPC. With 4 bases clipped from V and 2 bases from J, the junction kept 5 bases outside the gene matches. From germline, CDR1 is LGHNA and CDR2 YNFKEQ. This CDR3 contains 15 residues. The TCR comes from a woman between 50 and 59 years old with alopecia areata. Some clones in this sample may be carry-over from other donors' samples. This sample comprised whole blood, obtained in connection with sensitization to the hapten diphenylcyclopropenone (DPC). V gene TRBV4-2 combines with J gene TRBJ2-7; TRBD2 aligns across 10 bases. DNA of the CDR3: TGTGCCAGCAGCCGTTCTAGCGGGAGTGCCTACGAGCAGTACTTC. It specifies CASSRSSGSAYEQYF.